These 21 T cell receptor beta chains originate from one sample sequenced in a study of PD-1 blockade in classical Hodgkin lymphoma. Sequencing used immunoSEQ multiplex PCR; TCRdb keeps in-frame clones, though not all of them. Among about 30,000 clones, roughly 70% were seen once, and the ten largest hold more than 2.5%. Each patient's relapse followed autologous stem cell transplantation, and brentuximab vedotin exposure varied. The sequenced sample was peripheral blood mononuclear cells (PBMCs), obtained before the second cycle of nivolumab. These receptors were collected from a human donor with classical Hodgkin lymphoma.

The chain is built from TRBV5-1 and TRBJ1-1, with 9 bases lining up with TRBD1. Germline-derived CDR1 and CDR2 are SGHRS and YFSETQ. Trimming took 4 bases from V and 1 from J; bases not matched to a gene: 2. The CDR3 sequence is 14 residues long. The CDR3 loop is CASSPDRGNTEAFF. The DNA for the CDR3 is TGCGCCAGCAGCCCGGACAGGGGGAACACTGAAGCTTTCTTT. Supplemented by reference TRBV5-1 and TRBJ1-1, the full variable domain reads KAGVTQTPRYLIKTRGQQVTLSCSPISGHRSVSWYQQTPGQGLQFLFEYFSETQRNKGNFPGRFSGRQFSNSRSEMNVSTLELGDSALYLCASSPDRGNTEAFFGQGTRLTVV.

In its sample, this clone was seen once. CDR3 coding DNA: TGTGCCAGCAGCTTAACGGCGGGGGGCCCCTCTAGCACAGATACGCAGTATTTT. It codes for CASSLTAGGPSSTDTQYF. The chain combines TRBV7-3 with TRBJ2-3; 8 bases are a match to TRBD2. The CDR3 has 18 residues. The V segment lost 0 bases and the J segment 0 bases; nucleotides outside the gene matches: 8. Germline loops: CDR1 SGHTA, CDR2 FQGTGA.

Points on this clone: A read error may account for a junction end that differs from germline. The CDR3 region is CASSPSQSRSNQAQHF. The CDR3 DNA is TGTGCCAGCAGCCCAAGCCAGAGCCGCTCTAATCAGGCCCAGCATTTT. V and J are TRBV7-6 and TRBJ1-5; D is undetermined. CDR1 is SGHVS, CDR2 FNYEAQ, per germline. The CDR3 contains 16 residues.

The DNA of the CDR3 is TGTGCCAGCAGACCCGGACTAGCGGGGTTCTACGAGCAGTACTTC. This sequence encodes CASRPGLAGFYEQYF. This chain links TRBV6-5 with TRBJ2-7; 12 positions match TRBD2. Germline-derived CDR1 and CDR2 are MNHEY and SVGAGI. J lost 3 bases, V lost 6 bases, and 6 bases had no gene match. The CDR3 sequence is 15 residues long.

This chain uses TRBV21-1 with TRBJ2-6; no check of the table's D call, TRBD1, against the DNA was made. TRBV21-1 is deemed a pseudogene. This CDR3 region has 20 residues. The CDR3 DNA follows: TGTGCCAGCAGCAAAGAGTGGGACATAGGGAGAGCGGCTGGGGCCAACGTCCTGACTTTC. Translated, it gives CASSKEWDIGRAAGANVLTF.

The V and J genes are TRBV2 and TRBJ2-1, with D perhaps matching TRBD2 (5 bases). V was clipped by 3 bases and J by 3 bases, with 12 bases between them. The CDR3 length is 15 residues. Per germline, CDR1 SNHLY and CDR2 FYNNEI. The DNA for the CDR3 is TGTGCCAGCAGTGAGCCTAGCTTGGTCTACAATGAGCAGTTCTTC. Residues: CASSEPSLVYNEQFF.

The genes are TRBV19 and TRBJ1-6; 7 bases are a match to TRBD1. After removal of 5 bases from V and 3 bases from J, the junction contained 4 bases not matched to a gene. The CDR3 runs 15 residues. Germline CDR1 and CDR2: LNHDA and SQIVND (reference sequence). CDR3 sequence: CASSARDSYNSPLHF. The CDR3 nucleotides are TGTGCCAGTAGTGCCCGGGACAGCTATAATTCACCCCTCCACTTT. Looking up the rest from reference TRBV19 and TRBJ1-6 gives the full variable domain: DGGITQSPKYLFRKEGQNVTLSCEQNLNHDAMYWYRQDPGQGLRLIYYSQIVNDFQKGDIAEGYSVSREKKESFPLTVTSAQKNPTAFYLCASSARDSYNSPLHFGNGTRLTVT.

This clone appeared a few times. The rearrangement uses TRBV7-6 and TRBJ2-1; TRBD2 aligns across 13 bases. Germline-derived CDR1 and CDR2 are SGHVS and FNYEAQ. With V trimmed by 5 bases and J by 8 bases, 24 bases remained unmatched. The CDR3 extends over 21 amino acids. For the CDR3, the DNA is TGTGCCAGCAGCAGACTAGCGGGGGGTCACCACCCTCGCGGATTTACACATGAGCAGTTCTTC. Translation: CASSRLAGGHHPRGFTHEQFF.

This clone was seen more than once but under ten times. V gene TRBV13 combines with J gene TRBJ2-7; TRBD1 matches at 7 bases. Germline V gene sequence: CDR1 PRHDT, CDR2 FYEKMQ (reference sequence). J lost 2 bases, V lost 5 bases, and 9 bases had no gene match. The CDR3 consists of 15 residues. The CDR3 reads CASSERQGPPYEQYF. The CDR3 bases are TGTGCCAGCAGCGAAAGACAGGGCCCACCCTACGAGCAGTACTTC.

The rearrangement uses TRBV6-5 and TRBJ2-1, with D perhaps TRBD2 (7 bases). The CDR3 spans 13 residues. The V end was cut by 6 bases, the J end by 5 bases, with 11 bases between. In germline, CDR1 is MNHEY, CDR2 SVGAGI. The chain's CDR3 is CASRGGGHNEQFF. CDR3 in DNA: TGTGCCAGCAGGGGCGGGGGCCACAATGAGCAGTTCTTC.

The gene calls are TRBV4-1 and TRBJ1-3; no clear D gene. The germline CDR1 and CDR2 sequences are MGHRA and YSYEKL. V gave up 1 base and J gave up 2 bases, with 9 bases separating them. The length of the CDR3 is 15 residues. CDR3: CASSQVPNPGNTIYF. CDR3 in DNA: TGCGCCAGCAGCCAAGTTCCTAACCCTGGAAACACCATATATTTT.

This chain joins TRBV7-2 and TRBJ2-7; no clear D. The V gene lost 5 bases and the J gene lost 0 bases, with 17 bases spanning the gap. This CDR3 comprises 16 residues. Germline CDR1 is SGHTA and CDR2 is FQGNSA. CDR3 nucleotides: TGTGCCAGCAGCCCAGATGCTGGCGGCAGCTCCTACGAGCAGTACTTC. Protein: CASSPDAGGSSYEQYF.

The chain joins TRBV28 to TRBJ2-7; D ambiguous. The CDR3 length is 13 residues. The ends were cut back, 3 bases at V and 0 bases at J, with 6 bases in the middle. Germline loops: CDR1 MDHEN, CDR2 SYDVKM. CDR3 amino acids: CASSLGFSYEQYF. For the CDR3, the DNA is TGTGCCAGCAGTTTGGGCTTCTCCTACGAGCAGTACTTC.

This chain links TRBV10-3 with TRBJ2-5, with TRBD2 matching 7 bases. Germline V gene lookup returns CDR1 ENHRY and CDR2 SYGVKD. V lost 11 bases, J lost 2 bases, and 14 bases stayed unmatched. The CDR3 is 15 residues long. Here the CDR3 DNA reads TGTGCCTCCAGACCGGCCGCTAGCGGACAAGAGACCCAGTACTTC. It encodes CASRPAASGQETQYF.

The chain uses TRBV7-2 and TRBJ1-2; 9 bases map to TRBD1. The germline V gene encodes CDR1 SGHTA and CDR2 FQGNSA. The CDR3 spans 14 residues. V shed 1 base and J 6 bases; nucleotides not matched to a gene: 3. CDR3 protein: CASSLGQGVNGYTF. CDR3 DNA sequence: TGTGCCAGCAGCTTAGGACAGGGGGTCAATGGCTACACCTTC. Using reference TRBV7-2 and TRBJ1-2 for the parts outside the CDR3, the full variable domain is GAGVSQSPSNKVTEKGKDVELRCDPISGHTALYWYRQSLGQGLEFLIYFQGNSAPDKSGLPSDRFSAERTGGSVSTLTIQRTQQEDSAVYLCASSLGQGVNGYTFGSGTRLTVV.

V gene TRBV28 combines with J gene TRBJ2-1, with 7 nucleotides matching TRBD1. CDR3 size: 15 residues. The germline V gene encodes CDR1 MDHEN and CDR2 SYDVKM. Germline trimming cut 5 bases from V and 7 bases from J; bases unmatched to any gene: 11. Here the CDR3 reads CASSPDRASRNEQFF. The CDR3 DNA reads as TGTGCCAGCAGTCCCGACAGGGCCTCTAGGAATGAGCAGTTCTTC.

The rearrangement joins TRBV11-2 to TRBJ2-3, with D perhaps matching TRBD2 (6 bases). Trimming stripped 4 bases from V and 5 bases from J, with 13 bases between. CDR1 SGHAT and CDR2 FQNNGV come from the germline V gene. This CDR3 is 14 amino acids long. The CDR3 nucleotides are TGTGCCAGCAGCTGGGGACTGGCGAGAGATACGCAGTATTTT. Translated, it gives CASSWGLARDTQYF.

In this sample, this clone turned up once. This chain links TRBV5-1 with TRBJ2-7; 7 nucleotides align to TRBD2. CDR1 is SGHRS, CDR2 YFSETQ, per germline. V lost 8 bases to trimming and J lost 3 bases; unmatched junction nucleotides: 14. This CDR3 comprises 15 residues. The CDR3 DNA reads as TGCGCCAGTACGGGGGGAACAAACAACCACTACGAGCAGTACTTC. Protein product: CASTGGTNNHYEQYF.

This clone is labeled medium-sized. The chain combines TRBV1 with TRBJ1-2. TRBV1 is reported as a pseudogene. There are 13 residues in the CDR3. The CDR3 here is CTSSQLRGGGYTF. The CDR3 DNA is TGCACCAGCAGCCAGTTGAGGGGCGGTGGCTACACCTTC.

This chain joins TRBV7-9 and TRBJ1-5; D remains ambiguous. CDR3 size: 12 residues. Germline CDR1 is SEHNR and CDR2 is FQNEAQ (reference sequence). Trimming cost V 5 bases and J 5 bases, with 7 bases left between them. The CDR3 loop reads CASSGDDQPQHF. In DNA, the CDR3 is TGTGCCAGCAGCGGTGACGATCAGCCCCAGCATTTT.

The genes are TRBV19 and TRBJ2-7, with D possibly TRBD1 on 7 matching bases. Trimming pared 6 bases from V and 2 bases from J, leaving 17 bases between. Germline V gives CDR1 LNHDA, CDR2 SQIVND (reference sequence). This CDR3 is built from 15 residues. The CDR3 is CASSPLQGGPYEQYF. CDR3 nucleotides: TGTGCCAGTAGCCCCCTGCAGGGGGGCCCCTACGAGCAGTACTTC.